One TCR beta chain is described in this entry. Its specificity is not known. There are 12 residues in the CDR3. Germline assignment: CDR1 MDHEN and CDR2 SYDVKM. Trimming took 3 bases from V and 8 from J, leaving 10 bases between them. This record comes from a study of T cells in pancreatic ductal adenocarcinoma. Study findings and constraints: This surgical cohort overrepresents the minority presenting with early-stage disease. Tumor and blood clonality did not differ significantly, about 0.11 versus 0.066.

Some clones are missing from TCRdb's copy, which holds only in-frame ones; the method was immunoSEQ multiplex PCR. The table has 15,000 to 20,000 clones, around nine tenths seen once; the top ten hold 0.94%. No neoadjuvant therapy was given to the selected pancreatic ductal adenocarcinoma patients before their surgery. J is TRBJ1-2 and V is TRBV28; no clear D gene. The sequencing sample was made of PBMCs. The receptor's source is a human donor with pancreatic ductal adenocarcinoma. This CDR3 is CASSLRGRGYTF. Written as DNA, the CDR3 is TGTGCCAGCAGTTTGAGAGGGCGCGGCTACACCTTC.